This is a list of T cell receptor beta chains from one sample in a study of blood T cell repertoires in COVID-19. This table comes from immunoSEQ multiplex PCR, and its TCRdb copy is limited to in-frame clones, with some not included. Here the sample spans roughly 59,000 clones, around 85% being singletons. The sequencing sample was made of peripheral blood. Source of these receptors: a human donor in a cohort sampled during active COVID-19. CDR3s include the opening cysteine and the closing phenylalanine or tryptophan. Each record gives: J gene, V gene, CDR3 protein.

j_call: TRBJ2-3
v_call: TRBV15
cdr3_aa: CATSRDPGADTQYF

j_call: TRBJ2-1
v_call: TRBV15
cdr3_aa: CATSDVAGAASYNEQFF

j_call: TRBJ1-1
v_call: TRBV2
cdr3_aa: CASSLGTGGSEAFF

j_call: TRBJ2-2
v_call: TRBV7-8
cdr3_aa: CASSLLKARGSQGGELFF

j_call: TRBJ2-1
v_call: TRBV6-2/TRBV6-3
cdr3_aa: CASSLSGQGYNEQFF

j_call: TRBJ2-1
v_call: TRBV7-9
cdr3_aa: CASSTRVGLAGGNEQFF

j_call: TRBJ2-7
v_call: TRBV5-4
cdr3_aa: CASRRTGAGEQYF

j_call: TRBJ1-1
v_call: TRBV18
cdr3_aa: CASSPTSGLTEAFF

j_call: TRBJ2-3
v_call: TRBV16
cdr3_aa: CASSQSFTGGTDTQYF

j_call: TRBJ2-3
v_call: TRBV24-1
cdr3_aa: CATSVPGGADTQYF

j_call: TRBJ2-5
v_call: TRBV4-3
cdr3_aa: CASSHELAGGLETQYF

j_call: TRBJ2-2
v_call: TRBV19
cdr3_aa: CASSIDHTGRVAGELFF

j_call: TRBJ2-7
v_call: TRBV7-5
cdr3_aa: CVRSPSGLAGTGEQYF

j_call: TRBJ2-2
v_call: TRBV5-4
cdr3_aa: CASSLPGTGELFF

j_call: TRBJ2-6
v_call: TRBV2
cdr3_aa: CASSGDPGANVLTF

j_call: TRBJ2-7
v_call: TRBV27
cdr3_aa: CASRSGGMGSYEQYF

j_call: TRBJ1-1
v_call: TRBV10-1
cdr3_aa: CASSESLGRGQGTFF

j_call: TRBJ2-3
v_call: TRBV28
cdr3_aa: CASSLSLGRAEDTQYF

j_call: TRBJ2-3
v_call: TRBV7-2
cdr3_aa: CASSLPREAQYF

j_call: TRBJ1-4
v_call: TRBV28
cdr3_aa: CAGRGGNEKLFF

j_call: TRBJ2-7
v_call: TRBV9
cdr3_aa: CASSPSLAGVYEQYF

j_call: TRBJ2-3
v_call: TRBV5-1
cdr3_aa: CASSPRLAFPSTDTQYF

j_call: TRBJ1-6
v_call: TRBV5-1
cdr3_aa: CASSVTGVDSPLHF

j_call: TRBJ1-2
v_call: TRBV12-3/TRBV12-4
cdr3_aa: CASKLLNYGYTF

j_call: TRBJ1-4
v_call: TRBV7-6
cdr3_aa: CASSGGGGYEKLFF

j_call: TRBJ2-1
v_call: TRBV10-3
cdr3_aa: CASGKVVQGVTNEQFF

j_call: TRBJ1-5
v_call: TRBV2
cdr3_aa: CASSEGDSSGPQHF

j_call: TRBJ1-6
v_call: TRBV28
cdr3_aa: CASSLPTEHNSPLHF

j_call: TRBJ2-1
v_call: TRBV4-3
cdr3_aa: CASSQGLDFNEQFF

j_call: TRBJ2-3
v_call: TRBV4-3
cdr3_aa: CASSQDPRGLSTDTQYF

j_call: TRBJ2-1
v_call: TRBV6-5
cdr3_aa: CASIDGESSYNEQFF

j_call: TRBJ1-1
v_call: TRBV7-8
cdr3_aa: CASSSRQGTEAFF

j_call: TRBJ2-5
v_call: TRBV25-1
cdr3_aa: CASSDLRQAETQYF

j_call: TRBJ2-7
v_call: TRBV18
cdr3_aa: CASSPSRGLEGAEQYF

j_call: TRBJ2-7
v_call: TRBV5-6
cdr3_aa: CASSFRGGGIYEQYF

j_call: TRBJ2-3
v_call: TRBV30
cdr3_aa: CAWSTLAGDADTQYF

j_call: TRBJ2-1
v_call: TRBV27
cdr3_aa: CASSFTSGRISEGQFF

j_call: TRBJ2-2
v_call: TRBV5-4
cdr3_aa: CASMPRERGTGELFF

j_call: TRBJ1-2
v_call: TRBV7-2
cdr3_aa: CASSFSGNYGYTF

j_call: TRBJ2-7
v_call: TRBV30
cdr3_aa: CAWSAGGAYEQYF

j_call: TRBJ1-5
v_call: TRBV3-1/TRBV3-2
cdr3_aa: CASSQSKDSNIRAQHF

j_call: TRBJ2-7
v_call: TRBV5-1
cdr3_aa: CASSWTGQGSEQYF

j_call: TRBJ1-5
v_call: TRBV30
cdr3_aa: CAWKSTGNQPQHF

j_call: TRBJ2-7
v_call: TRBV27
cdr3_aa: CASSSNRGPGEQYF

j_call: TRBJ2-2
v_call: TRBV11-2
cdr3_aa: CASSPRRGGPNTGELFF

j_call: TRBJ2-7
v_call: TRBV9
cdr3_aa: CASSPVPRGYEQYF

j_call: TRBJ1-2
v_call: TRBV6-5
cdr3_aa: CASSYQGVRDGYTF

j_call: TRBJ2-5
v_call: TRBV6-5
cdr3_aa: CASRLAGASVKTQYF